This TCR beta chain appears in the sequencing data of a study of human T cells and chemical hapten exposure. Study-level background: Minor volume differences among pooled libraries chiefly drove per-sample TCR yield variation.

The CDR3 is made up of 15 amino acids. CDR1 and CDR2 from the germline V gene are SGHTA and FQGNSA. The trim removed 5 bases at V and 9 bases at J, leaving 8 bases unmatched. Time point defined: pre-sensitization, week 0. Treatment defined: therapeutic diphenylcyclopropenone sensitization with weekly scalp DPC. Donors were 18 to 70-year-old alopecia patients suitable for DPC. TCRdb passed the RACE reads through MiXCR, listing each CDR3 protein once. The sample includes about 77,000 distinct CDR3 sequences, 14% of them seen just once. Sequences were derived from whole blood, sampled in connection with sensitization to the hapten diphenylcyclopropenone (DPC). The V gene is TRBV7-2, the J gene TRBJ1-6, with 9 bases aligning to TRBD1. This receptor was obtained from a woman in her forties or fifties with alopecia areata. Some clones in this sample may be carry-over from other donors' samples. The CDR3 region is CASSTARTGASPLHF. The CDR3 DNA reads as TGTGCCAGCAGCACAGCCCGGACAGGGGCTTCACCCCTCCACTTT.